A selection of T cell receptor beta chains follows, all from one sample in a study of blood T cell repertoires in COVID-19. Sequencing used immunoSEQ multiplex PCR; TCRdb keeps in-frame clones, though not all of them. The data show 75,000 to 85,000 clones, roughly 86% seen once. The sample taken for sequencing was peripheral blood. The receptors derive from a human donor in a cohort sampled during active COVID-19. CDR3s include the opening cysteine and the closing phenylalanine or tryptophan. The order of the fields is clone size, J gene, D gene, V gene, CDR3 protein, CDR3 DNA. D genes are given only for firm matches. Clone size is shown for a subset of rows, as once, few, many or a class of expanded clone.

abundance: once
j_gene: TRBJ1-1
d_gene: TRBD1
v_gene: TRBV5-1
CDR3aa: CASSSSGQQNTEAFF
CDR3nt: TGCGCCAGCAGCTCCTCGGGACAGCAGAACACTGAAGCTTTCTTT

abundance: once
j_gene: TRBJ2-7
d_gene: NA
v_gene: TRBV5-5
CDR3aa: CASSSEGGGTYEQYF
CDR3nt: TGTGCCAGCAGCTCGGAGGGGGGGGGAACCTACGAGCAGTACTTC

abundance: NA
j_gene: TRBJ2-1
d_gene: NA
v_gene: TRBV7-6
CDR3aa: CASSYRVDSSNEQFF
CDR3nt: TGTGCCAGCTCCTATCGGGTGGACAGCTCCAATGAGCAGTTCTTC

abundance: NA
j_gene: TRBJ2-3
d_gene: NA
v_gene: TRBV7-2
CDR3aa: CASSLGGPRVADTQYF
CDR3nt: TGTGCCAGCAGCTTGGGGGGGCCACGGGTCGCAGATACGCAGTATTTT

abundance: NA
j_gene: TRBJ2-6
d_gene: NA
v_gene: TRBV7-6
CDR3aa: CASSLAYSGANVLTF
CDR3nt: TGTGCCAGCAGCTTAGCCTACTCTGGGGCCAACGTCCTGACTTTC

abundance: few
j_gene: TRBJ1-5
d_gene: NA
v_gene: TRBV18
CDR3aa: CASSTGSQPQHF
CDR3nt: TGTGCCAGCTCCACAGGGAGTCAGCCCCAGCATTTT

abundance: NA
j_gene: TRBJ2-7
d_gene: NA
v_gene: TRBV6-5
CDR3aa: CASTREYEQYF
CDR3nt: TGTGCCAGCACCAGGGAATACGAGCAGTACTTC

abundance: NA
j_gene: TRBJ2-7
d_gene: NA
v_gene: TRBV24-1
CDR3aa: CATSDPHNEQYF
CDR3nt: TGTGCCACCAGTGACCCGCACAACGAGCAGTACTTC

abundance: NA
j_gene: TRBJ1-4
d_gene: TRBD1
v_gene: TRBV25-1
CDR3aa: CASTQTGNEKLFF
CDR3nt: TGTGCCAGCACCCAGACAGGGAATGAAAAACTGTTTTTT

abundance: NA
j_gene: TRBJ1-1
d_gene: NA
v_gene: TRBV4-3
CDR3aa: CASSQGRNRKNTEAFF
CDR3nt: TGCGCCAGCAGCCAAGGTCGCAACAGAAAGAACACTGAAGCTTTCTTT

abundance: NA
j_gene: TRBJ1-1
d_gene: NA
v_gene: TRBV5-6
CDR3aa: CASSSSERGLNTEAFF
CDR3nt: TGTGCCAGCAGCTCTAGCGAAAGGGGATTGAACACTGAAGCTTTCTTT

abundance: NA
j_gene: TRBJ1-4
d_gene: NA
v_gene: TRBV6-6
CDR3aa: CASTLRGFSTNEKLFF
CDR3nt: TGTGCCAGCACCTTGCGGGGTTTTTCAACTAATGAAAAACTGTTTTTT

abundance: NA
j_gene: TRBJ2-7
d_gene: NA
v_gene: TRBV5-1
CDR3aa: CASRYSLSSYEQYF
CDR3nt: TGCGCCAGCAGATATAGCCTCTCCTCCTACGAGCAGTACTTC

abundance: NA
j_gene: TRBJ2-3
d_gene: TRBD1
v_gene: TRBV6-6
CDR3aa: CASRPGTGDRDTQYF
CDR3nt: TGTGCCAGCAGACCCGGGACAGGGGATCGAGATACGCAGTATTTT

abundance: NA
j_gene: TRBJ2-2
d_gene: NA
v_gene: TRBV2
CDR3aa: CASRADGVAGELFF
CDR3nt: TGTGCCAGCAGGGCCGACGGGGTCGCCGGGGAGCTGTTTTTT

abundance: NA
j_gene: TRBJ2-7
d_gene: NA
v_gene: TRBV6-5
CDR3aa: CASRWWPYEQYF
CDR3nt: TGTGCCTCCAGGTGGTGGCCCTACGAGCAGTACTTC

abundance: few
j_gene: TRBJ2-2
d_gene: NA
v_gene: TRBV12-5
CDR3aa: CASGSLVTGELFF
CDR3nt: TGTGCTAGTGGTTCGCTAGTCACCGGGGAGCTGTTTTTT

abundance: NA
j_gene: TRBJ2-7
d_gene: TRBD1
v_gene: TRBV12-3/TRBV12-4
CDR3aa: CATGQSPYEQYF
CDR3nt: TGTGCCACGGGACAGTCCCCCTACGAGCAGTACTTC

abundance: NA
j_gene: TRBJ1-3
d_gene: NA
v_gene: TRBV15
CDR3aa: CATSREGQDGNTIYF
CDR3nt: TGTGCCACCAGCAGAGAAGGACAAGATGGAAACACCATATATTTT

abundance: NA
j_gene: TRBJ1-2
d_gene: TRBD1
v_gene: TRBV27
CDR3aa: CASSMTGNYGYTF
CDR3nt: TGTGCCAGCAGTATGACAGGGAACTATGGCTACACCTTC

abundance: NA
j_gene: TRBJ2-2
d_gene: TRBD2
v_gene: TRBV19
CDR3aa: CASRAGGAPGELFF
CDR3nt: TGTGCCAGTAGAGCGGGGGGGGCCCCCGGGGAGCTGTTTTTT

abundance: NA
j_gene: TRBJ2-5
d_gene: TRBD1
v_gene: TRBV5-1
CDR3aa: CASGKGQGEETQYF
CDR3nt: TGCGCCAGCGGGAAGGGACAGGGTGAAGAGACCCAGTACTTC

abundance: few
j_gene: TRBJ2-3
d_gene: TRBD2
v_gene: TRBV19
CDR3aa: CASSIPASGGTDTQYF
CDR3nt: TGTGCCAGTAGTATTCCCGCTAGCGGGGGCACAGATACGCAGTATTTT

abundance: NA
j_gene: TRBJ2-1
d_gene: NA
v_gene: TRBV5-5
CDR3aa: CASTSTGLPYNEQFF
CDR3nt: TGTGCCAGCACCTCAACCGGACTACCATACAATGAGCAGTTCTTC

abundance: NA
j_gene: TRBJ2-5
d_gene: TRBD2
v_gene: TRBV10-1
CDR3aa: CASSESGAGGRETQYF
CDR3nt: TGCGCCAGCAGTGAGTCCGGGGCGGGGGGAAGAGAGACCCAGTACTTC

abundance: NA
j_gene: TRBJ1-2
d_gene: TRBD1
v_gene: TRBV7-3
CDR3aa: CASSLTGRGDYGYTF
CDR3nt: TGTGCCAGCAGCTTAACGGGCAGGGGGGACTATGGCTACACCTTC

abundance: NA
j_gene: TRBJ1-2
d_gene: NA
v_gene: TRBV3-1/TRBV3-2
CDR3aa: CASSRVKGGRGYTF
CDR3nt: TGTGCCAGCAGCCGTGTTAAGGGGGGGCGCGGCTACACCTTC

abundance: NA
j_gene: TRBJ1-6
d_gene: NA
v_gene: TRBV3-1/TRBV3-2
CDR3aa: CASSRPSPGGSPLHF
CDR3nt: TGTGCCAGCAGCCGACCGTCCCCAGGAGGTTCACCCCTCCACTTT

abundance: NA
j_gene: TRBJ1-5
d_gene: NA
v_gene: TRBV7-2
CDR3aa: CASSLGGGLQPQHF
CDR3nt: TGTGCCAGCAGCTTAGGGGGGGGTCTACAGCCCCAGCATTTT

abundance: once
j_gene: TRBJ1-1
d_gene: NA
v_gene: TRBV7-2
CDR3aa: CASSFKAGETEAFF
CDR3nt: TGTGCCAGCAGCTTTAAGGCAGGGGAGACTGAAGCTTTCTTT

abundance: few
j_gene: TRBJ2-7
d_gene: NA
v_gene: TRBV5-4
CDR3aa: CASSLSSDAYEQYF
CDR3nt: TGTGCCAGCAGCTTGTCCAGCGACGCCTACGAGCAGTACTTC

abundance: NA
j_gene: TRBJ2-3
d_gene: TRBD2
v_gene: TRBV27
CDR3aa: CASSWAGGPDTQYF
CDR3nt: TGTGCCAGCAGTTGGGCGGGGGGGCCAGATACGCAGTATTTT

abundance: NA
j_gene: TRBJ2-5
d_gene: NA
v_gene: TRBV6-5
CDR3aa: CASRVTGRETQYF
CDR3nt: TGTGCCAGCAGGGTGACAGGAAGAGAGACCCAGTACTTC

abundance: NA
j_gene: TRBJ1-2
d_gene: TRBD1
v_gene: TRBV27
CDR3aa: CASSSTGGSTQGYTF
CDR3nt: TGTGCCAGCAGTTCGACAGGGGGTTCGACGCAGGGCTACACCTTC

abundance: NA
j_gene: TRBJ1-2
d_gene: NA
v_gene: TRBV3-1/TRBV3-2
CDR3aa: CASSRDYGYTF
CDR3nt: TGTGCCAGCAGCCGCGACTATGGCTACACCTTC

abundance: NA
j_gene: TRBJ2-7
d_gene: TRBD2
v_gene: TRBV3-1/TRBV3-2
CDR3aa: CASSRGLAGGLYEQYF
CDR3nt: TGTGCCAGCAGCCGGGGTCTAGCGGGGGGGCTCTACGAGCAGTACTTC

abundance: NA
j_gene: TRBJ2-1
d_gene: TRBD1
v_gene: TRBV29-1
CDR3aa: CSAGQGGYNEQFF
CDR3nt: TGCAGCGCGGGACAGGGGGGCTACAATGAGCAGTTCTTC

abundance: NA
j_gene: TRBJ1-1
d_gene: NA
v_gene: TRBV3-1/TRBV3-2
CDR3aa: CASSPHRNSEAFF
CDR3nt: TGTGCCAGCAGCCCCCACCGAAACTCTGAAGCTTTCTTT

abundance: NA
j_gene: TRBJ1-2
d_gene: TRBD1
v_gene: TRBV11-1
CDR3aa: CASSTGQGAHGYTF
CDR3nt: TGTGCCAGCAGCACCGGACAGGGAGCCCATGGCTACACCTTC

abundance: NA
j_gene: TRBJ1-6
d_gene: TRBD1
v_gene: TRBV4-2
CDR3aa: CASSQGQGVGPLHF
CDR3nt: TGTGCCAGCAGCCAGGGACAGGGTGTGGGGCCCCTCCACTTT

abundance: NA
j_gene: TRBJ2-2
d_gene: NA
v_gene: TRBV18
CDR3aa: CASSQNGDGELFF
CDR3nt: TGTGCCAGCTCACAAAACGGTGACGGGGAGCTGTTTTTT

abundance: few
j_gene: TRBJ1-2
d_gene: NA
v_gene: TRBV12-3/TRBV12-4
CDR3aa: CASSGTESGYTF
CDR3nt: TGTGCCAGCAGCGGAACAGAGTCCGGCTACACCTTC

abundance: NA
j_gene: TRBJ2-5
d_gene: NA
v_gene: TRBV5-1
CDR3aa: CASSLTEKPQETQYF
CDR3nt: TGCGCCAGCAGCTTGACCGAGAAACCCCAAGAGACCCAGTACTTC

abundance: few
j_gene: TRBJ1-4
d_gene: NA
v_gene: TRBV3-1/TRBV3-2
CDR3aa: CASSQGPGGEKLFF
CDR3nt: TGTGCCAGCAGCCAAGGGCCGGGGGGCGAAAAACTGTTTTTT

abundance: NA
j_gene: TRBJ2-7
d_gene: NA
v_gene: TRBV25-1
CDR3aa: CASSQRTANLYEQYF
CDR3nt: TGTGCCAGCAGTCAAAGGACAGCTAACCTCTACGAGCAGTACTTC

abundance: NA
j_gene: TRBJ2-1
d_gene: NA
v_gene: TRBV18
CDR3aa: CASSPPSAGYEQFF
CDR3nt: TGTGCCAGCTCACCACCTTCGGCGGGGTACGAGCAGTTCTTC

abundance: NA
j_gene: TRBJ1-1
d_gene: NA
v_gene: TRBV30
CDR3aa: CAWRAQVSPTTEAFF
CDR3nt: TGTGCCTGGAGGGCCCAGGTCAGCCCAACAACTGAAGCTTTCTTT

abundance: NA
j_gene: TRBJ1-2
d_gene: NA
v_gene: TRBV6-2/TRBV6-3
CDR3aa: CASSSRNYGYTF
CDR3nt: TGTGCCAGCAGTTCGCGGAACTATGGCTACACCTTC

abundance: NA
j_gene: TRBJ2-3
d_gene: TRBD2
v_gene: TRBV3-1/TRBV3-2
CDR3aa: CASSLRSIRTRSTDTQYF
CDR3nt: TGTGCCAGCAGCCTAAGATCAATTAGGACTAGAAGCACAGATACGCAGTATTTT

abundance: NA
j_gene: TRBJ2-7
d_gene: NA
v_gene: TRBV18
CDR3aa: CASSPYLAPSGVPEQYF
CDR3nt: TGTGCCAGCTCACCATATTTGGCCCCATCAGGGGTTCCCGAGCAGTACTTC

abundance: NA
j_gene: TRBJ2-5
d_gene: TRBD2
v_gene: TRBV6-2/TRBV6-3
CDR3aa: CASSTPGTSPRETQYF
CDR3nt: TGTGCCAGCAGCACCCCCGGGACTAGCCCACGGGAGACCCAGTACTTC

abundance: NA
j_gene: TRBJ1-5
d_gene: NA
v_gene: TRBV19
CDR3aa: CASSIDRGVQPQHF
CDR3nt: TGTGCCAGTAGTATAGACAGGGGCGTACAGCCCCAGCATTTT

abundance: NA
j_gene: TRBJ2-7
d_gene: NA
v_gene: TRBV6-5
CDR3aa: CASTGTSHEQYF
CDR3nt: TGTGCCAGCACCGGGACATCCCACGAGCAGTACTTC

abundance: NA
j_gene: TRBJ2-7
d_gene: NA
v_gene: TRBV13
CDR3aa: CASSSLYEQYF
CDR3nt: TGTGCCAGCAGCTCCCTCTACGAGCAGTACTTC

abundance: NA
j_gene: TRBJ2-7
d_gene: TRBD1
v_gene: TRBV7-4
CDR3aa: CASSRQGAIYEQYF
CDR3nt: TGTGCCAGCAGCCGACAGGGGGCTATCTACGAGCAGTACTTC

abundance: NA
j_gene: TRBJ2-7
d_gene: TRBD2
v_gene: TRBV18
CDR3aa: CASSPPSGGGEQYF
CDR3nt: TGTGCCAGCTCACCACCAAGCGGGGGAGGCGAGCAGTACTTC

abundance: once
j_gene: TRBJ2-7
d_gene: NA
v_gene: TRBV15
CDR3aa: CATSRDGASYEQYF
CDR3nt: TGTGCCACCAGCAGAGATGGGGCCTCCTACGAGCAGTACTTC

abundance: NA
j_gene: TRBJ2-4
d_gene: NA
v_gene: TRBV19
CDR3aa: CASRDSVAKNIQYF
CDR3nt: TGTGCCAGCCGGGACTCCGTAGCCAAAAACATTCAGTACTTC

abundance: NA
j_gene: TRBJ1-2
d_gene: TRBD1
v_gene: TRBV7-2
CDR3aa: CASSPRATGTGNYGYTF
CDR3nt: TGTGCCAGCAGCCCCAGGGCTACCGGGACAGGAAACTATGGCTACACCTTC